The rows below give T cell receptor beta chains drawn from one sample of a study of PD-L1 blockade in urothelial cancer. The method was immunoSEQ multiplex PCR; TCRdb's version includes in-frame clones alone and lacks a portion of them. The sample lists 70,000 or so clones, around 84% seen once, with roughly 4.5% in the top ten. Sequenced here: PBMCs, sampled around atezolizumab (anti-PD-L1) treatment. The receptors stem from a man in his sixties or seventies with urothelial cancer. CDR3s include the opening cysteine and the closing phenylalanine or tryptophan. A D gene is named only where the DNA matches it firmly. For some rows the clone size is stated as once, few or many, or as a class when expanded; others skip it.

-,15,TRBV28,TRBJ1-4,-,CASTPGGVSNEKLFF,TGTGCCAGCACCCCCGGGGGGGTGTCTAATGAAAAACTGTTTTTT
-,15,TRBV18,TRBJ1-5,-,CASSPGAGGNQPQHF,TGTGCCAGCTCACCAGGGGCAGGGGGCAATCAGCCCCAGCATTTT
TRBD2,18,TRBV7-2,TRBJ2-7,-,CASSLFWTSGRADYEQYF,TGTGCCAGCAGCTTATTCTGGACTAGCGGGAGGGCCGACTACGAGCAGTACTTC
TRBD1,13,TRBV29-1,TRBJ1-1,-,CSVRGQEYTEAFF,TGCAGCGTTCGAGGACAGGAGTACACTGAAGCTTTCTTT
TRBD2,23,TRBV4-2,TRBJ2-3,-,CASSQGGGLNLNREVRPSDTQYF,TGTGCCAGCAGCCAAGGCGGGGGTCTAAATTTAAATCGGGAGGTGCGACCCTCCGATACGCAGTATTTT
-,16,TRBV5-1,TRBJ2-1,-,CASSHRTNRMKHEQFF,TGCGCCAGCAGCCACCGGACTAACAGGATGAAGCATGAGCAGTTCTTC
TRBD1,18,TRBV19,TRBJ2-7,-,CASSKVTGGLAGALEQYF,TGTGCCAGTAGTAAGGTTACAGGGGGCCTTGCGGGAGCCCTCGAGCAGTACTTC
-,14,TRBV6-5,TRBJ2-7,few,CASAPGQSSYEQYF,TGTGCCAGTGCCCCGGGACAAAGCTCCTACGAGCAGTACTTC
-,14,TRBV28,TRBJ1-4,-,CASSLGGAGEKLFF,TGTGCCAGCAGCCTTGGGGGGGCGGGTGAAAAACTGTTTTTT
TRBD2,14,TRBV7-9,TRBJ2-7,-,CASSTSGRMREQYF,TGTGCCAGCAGCACTAGCGGGAGAATGAGGGAGCAGTACTTC
TRBD1,15,TRBV15,TRBJ2-3,-,CATRRFGGGTGEQYF,TGTGCCACCAGAAGATTTGGAGGCGGGACAGGGGAACAGTATTTT
-,14,TRBV28,TRBJ2-1,-,CASSLEVGSNEQFF,TGTGCCAGCAGTTTAGAGGTCGGGAGCAATGAGCAGTTCTTC
TRBD1,12,TRBV7-3,TRBJ1-1,-,CASSRQGTEAFF,TGTGCCAGCAGCCGACAGGGGACTGAAGCTTTCTTT
TRBD1,13,TRBV6-5,TRBJ1-1,-,CASSATGGTEAFF,TGTGCCAGCAGTGCGACAGGGGGCACTGAAGCTTTCTTT
TRBD1,15,TRBV19,TRBJ2-7,-,CASSPGQGSAYEQYF,TGTGCCAGTAGTCCGGGACAGGGTTCTGCCTACGAGCAGTACTTC
TRBD1,15,TRBV6-5,TRBJ2-7,-,CASRPQGAGRYEQYF,TGTGCCAGCAGACCACAGGGGGCTGGGCGGTACGAGCAGTACTTC
TRBD1,18,TRBV9,TRBJ1-2,-,CASSVDVGQGYGRGGYTF,TGCGCCAGCAGCGTAGATGTGGGACAGGGGTATGGTCGCGGTGGCTACACCTTC
-,13,TRBV2,TRBJ2-3,-,CARKGGGTDTQYF,TGTGCCAGAAAAGGGGGAGGCACAGATACGCAGTATTTT
TRBD1,14,TRBV5-1,TRBJ1-3,-,CASSPGTEGNTIYF,TGCGCCAGCAGCCCAGGGACAGAAGGAAACACCATATATTTT
TRBD1,15,TRBV27,TRBJ1-5,-,CASSFGGGLGQPQHF,TGTGCCAGCAGTTTTGGAGGGGGCTTGGGACAGCCCCAGCATTTT
TRBD2,16,TRBV5-6,TRBJ2-2,few,CASSLAGGPDTGELFF,TGTGCCAGCAGCTTGGCGGGAGGGCCGGATACCGGGGAGCTGTTTTTT
-,16,TRBV19,TRBJ2-1,-,CASSIKRLAGTTEQFF,TGTGCCAGTAGTATAAAGCGTCTAGCAGGTACTACTGAGCAGTTCTTC
TRBD1,16,TRBV5-1,TRBJ1-3,once,CASSIRQGGGGNTIYF,TGCGCCAGCAGCATTCGACAGGGAGGCGGTGGAAACACCATATATTTT
-,13,TRBV5-1,TRBJ2-7,-,CASSFTVSYEQYF,TGCGCCAGCAGCTTTACAGTCTCCTACGAGCAGTACTTC
TRBD1,17,TRBV7-9,TRBJ1-4,-,CASSSRPGQGANEKLFF,TGTGCCAGCAGTTCCCGACCGGGACAGGGGGCGAATGAAAAACTGTTTTTT
-,16,TRBV28,TRBJ2-2,-,CASSFGAPFSPGELFF,TGTGCCAGCAGTTTTGGGGCTCCCTTTAGCCCCGGGGAGCTGTTTTTT
TRBD1,16,TRBV4-1,TRBJ2-2,-,CASRLLQGAPTGELFF,TGCGCCAGCAGACTACTCCAGGGGGCGCCCACCGGGGAGCTGTTTTTT
TRBD2,11,TRBV5-4,TRBJ2-7,-,CASRGGNEQYF,TGTGCCAGCAGGGGGGGGAACGAGCAGTACTTC
TRBD1,14,TRBV7-8,TRBJ2-5,-,CASSQTGIGETQYF,TGTGCCAGCAGTCAGACAGGGATCGGGGAGACCCAGTACTTC
TRBD1,16,TRBV5-6,TRBJ1-2,-,CASSLYGQGVRYGYTF,TGTGCCAGCAGCTTGTACGGACAGGGGGTTAGGTATGGCTACACCTTC
TRBD1,16,TRBV5-1,TRBJ1-1,-,CASSSLKTGGITEAFF,TGCGCCAGCAGCTCGCTTAAGACAGGGGGTATCACTGAAGCTTTCTTT
TRBD1,13,TRBV5-4,TRBJ2-3,-,CASQGTGEDTQYF,TGTGCCAGCCAGGGGACAGGGGAAGATACGCAGTATTTT
TRBD2,17,TRBV14,TRBJ2-7,-,CASSQDQRTSAPYEQYF,TGTGCCAGCAGCCAAGATCAAAGGACTAGCGCGCCCTACGAGCAGTACTTC
-,15,TRBV7-7,TRBJ1-3,-,CASSPSVSSGNTIYF,TGTGCCAGCAGCCCTAGTGTCAGCTCTGGAAACACCATATATTTT
-,15,TRBV6-5,TRBJ1-2,-,CASSYSGGRSYGYTF,TGTGCCAGCAGTTACTCGGGGGGTCGGTCCTATGGCTACACCTTC